Many counts were recorded for the clone carrying this T cell receptor (beta chain). The antigen remains unidentified. The CDR3 extends over 17 amino acids. Per the germline V gene, CDR1 is SGHAT and CDR2 is FQNNGV. V was clipped by 5 bases and J by 0 bases, with 16 bases between them. The sample originates from a study of T-cell memory formation after mild COVID-19. Overall study findings and caveats: Contracting CD4+ clones sat mainly in CM and EM; CD8+ in EMRA. Still unconfirmed is whether the second-wave clones peaking on day 37 recognized SARS-CoV-2. Clones that contracted from day 15 to 85 were balanced CD4/CD8, while later expanders leaned CD4+.

Employing constant-segment primers, 5'RACE generated TCR alpha and TCR beta cDNA libraries bearing sample barcodes and UMIs. TCRdb re-derived calls from the 5' RACE reads in MiXCR, one entry per CDR3 protein. The sample consists of some 69,000 distinct CDR3 sequences, 16% of them appearing once. The specimen sequenced was PBMCs or a T cell subset sorted from them (not recorded which). This receptor was identified in an adult woman who had mild COVID-19 (a few samples of this study predate the infection). Cell type and time point are not known. The chain carries TRBV11-2 and TRBJ1-4; D is uncertain. DNA of the CDR3: TGTGCCAGCAGCCGATCACCGCTCTTTGCAACTAATGAAAAACTGTTTTTT. This translates into CASSRSPLFATNEKLFF.